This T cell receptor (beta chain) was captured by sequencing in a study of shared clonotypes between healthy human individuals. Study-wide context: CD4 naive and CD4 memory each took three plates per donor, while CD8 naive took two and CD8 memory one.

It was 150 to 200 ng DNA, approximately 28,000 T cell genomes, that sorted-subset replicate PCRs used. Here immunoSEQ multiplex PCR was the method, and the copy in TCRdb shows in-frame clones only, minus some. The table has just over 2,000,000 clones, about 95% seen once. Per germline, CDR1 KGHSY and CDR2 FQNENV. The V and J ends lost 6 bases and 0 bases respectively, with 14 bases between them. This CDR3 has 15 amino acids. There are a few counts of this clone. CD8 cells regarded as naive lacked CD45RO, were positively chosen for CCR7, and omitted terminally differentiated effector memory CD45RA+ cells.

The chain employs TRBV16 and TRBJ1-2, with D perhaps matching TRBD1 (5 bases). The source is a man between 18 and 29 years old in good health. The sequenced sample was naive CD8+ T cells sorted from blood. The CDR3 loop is CASRGQAPSNYGYTF. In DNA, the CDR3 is TGTGCCAGCAGGGGGCAGGCCCCCTCTAACTATGGCTACACCTTC. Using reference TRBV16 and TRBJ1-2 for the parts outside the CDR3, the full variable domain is GEEVAQTPKHLVRGEGQKAKLYCAPIKGHSYVFWYQQVLKNEFKFLISFQNENVFDETGMPKERFSAKCLPNSPCSLEIQATKLEDSAVYFCASRGQAPSNYGYTFGSGTRLTVV.